This TCR beta chain was sequenced for a study of T-cell memory formation after mild COVID-19. TCRdb reprocessed the 5' RACE reads with MiXCR, giving one entry per CDR3 protein. This table holds around 200,000 distinct CDR3 sequences, approximately 30% found once. V was cut by 6 bases and J by 2 bases, with 10 bases left in between. CDR3 length: 13 amino acids. This clonotype was seen ten or more times. The receptor was derived from an adult woman who had mild COVID-19 (a few samples of this study predate the infection). Cell type and time point are not known. The specimen sequenced was PBMCs or a T cell subset sorted from them (not recorded which). This chain links TRBV12-3 or TRBV12-4 with TRBJ1-2; D is possibly TRBD1 (6 bases). CDR3 sequence (DNA): TGTGCCAGCAGCTTAACAGGGAACTATGGCTACACCTTC. Translated, it gives CASSLTGNYGYTF.